The 30 T cell receptor beta chains below come from one sample, sequenced in a study of CD8 T cells in Susac syndrome. With random hexamers, reverse transcription was performed on about 0.45 to 1 ug of RNA. TCRdb re-called the immunoSEQ multiplex PCR reads with MiXCR, one entry per CDR3 protein. The top ten clones hold approximately 0.14% of a sample with 150,000 to 200,000 distinct CDR3 sequences, over 85% of them seen once. Sequencing input: CD4+ T cells from PBMCs. The receptors come from a human donor in good health.

This chain uses TRBV9 with TRBJ2-3; 14 bases are shared with TRBD2. This CDR3 spans 16 amino acids. CDR1 SGDLS and CDR2 YYNGEE come from the germline V gene. V trimming: 4 bases; J trimming: 6 bases; junction bases outside the gene matches: 7. CDR3 in amino acids: CASSSRTSGGSDTQYF. The CDR3 nucleotides are TGTGCCAGCAGCTCGAGGACTAGCGGGGGGTCGGATACGCAGTATTTT.

The chain carries TRBV5-4 and TRBJ2-5; TRBD1 matches at 8 bases. Trimming took 0 bases from V and 0 from J; bases not matched to a gene: 1. The germline CDR1 and CDR2 sequences are SGHNT and YYREEE (reference sequence). The length of the CDR3 is 15 residues. CDR3 bases: TGTGCCAGCAGCTTGGACAGGGGGTACCAAGAGACCCAGTACTTC. This codes for CASSLDRGYQETQYF.

CDR3 nucleotide sequence: TGTGCCAGCAGCGCCCTGAATCTAAACATTCAGTACTTC. Translated, it gives CASSALNLNIQYF. The rearrangement uses TRBV7-9 and TRBJ2-4; D is uncertain. Trimming pared 5 bases from V and 6 bases from J, leaving 11 bases between. Per germline, CDR1 SEHNR and CDR2 FQNEAQ (reference sequence). The CDR3 has 13 residues.

This chain connects TRBV5-1 to TRBJ1-5; D call uncertain. This CDR3 contains 15 residues. Germline CDR1 reads SGHRS; CDR2 reads YFSETQ. V gave up 4 bases and J gave up 4 bases, with 15 bases separating them. This CDR3 is CASSPQVGMNQPQHF. The CDR3 bases are TGCGCCAGCAGCCCGCAGGTAGGGATGAATCAGCCCCAGCATTTT.

The rearrangement joins TRBV30 to TRBJ1-4; 8 bases line up with TRBD1. Germline V lookup: CDR1 GTSNPN, CDR2 SVGIG (reference sequence). V was pared by 6 bases and J by 8 bases, with 8 bases of the junction left unmatched. The CDR3 length is 13 residues. CDR3 in DNA: TGTGCCTGCTACAGGGGGATCGGGGAAAAACTGTTTTTT. This sequence encodes CACYRGIGEKLFF.

V usage is TRBV12-3 or TRBV12-4 and J usage is TRBJ2-7; TRBD1 might be the D (6 bases). Trimming stripped 6 bases from V and 6 bases from J, with 15 bases between. This CDR3 contains 13 residues. CDR3 DNA sequence: TGTGCCAGCAGGCCCCCAGGGGTAAGCGAGCAGTACTTC. Protein sequence: CASRPPGVSEQYF.

The V call is TRBV24-1, the J call TRBJ2-5, with D hard to call. The CDR3 totals 15 residues. The germline V gene has CDR1 KGHDR and CDR2 SFDVKD. The V gene lost 3 bases and the J gene lost 5 bases, with 15 bases spanning the gap. Here the CDR3 DNA reads TGTGCCACCAGTGATCCCAACGGGCACGAGGAGACCCAGTACTTC. Residues: CATSDPNGHEETQYF.

The chain is built from TRBV29-1 and TRBJ1-1, with TRBD1 matching over 10 bases. The CDR3 totals 13 residues. V shed 5 bases and J 4 bases; nucleotides not matched to a gene: 4. The germline V gene encodes CDR1 SQVTM and CDR2 ANQGSEA. CDR3 bases: TGCAGCGTTTTCGGACAGGGGGTCACTGAAGCTTTCTTT. It is translated as CSVFGQGVTEAFF.

This rearrangement joins TRBV10-3 to TRBJ2-7; 7 bases are shared with TRBD1. V shed 0 bases, J shed 7 bases, and the junction held 3 bases outside the gene matches. The CDR3 has 13 amino acids. The germline V gene encodes CDR1 ENHRY and CDR2 SYGVKD. CDR3 bases: TGTGCCATCAGTGAGTCAGGGGGCTGGGAGCAGTACTTC. Translating gives CAISESGGWEQYF.

The V call is TRBV3-1, the J call TRBJ2-7; 8 nucleotides line up with TRBD1. CDR3 size: 16 residues. V was pared by 3 bases and J by 4 bases, with 11 bases of the junction left unmatched. Per the germline V gene, CDR1 is LGHDT and CDR2 is YNNKEL (reference sequence). The CDR3 nucleotides are TGTGCCAGCAGCCATGTCGGACAGGGAACGGCATACGAGCAGTACTTC. Its translation: CASSHVGQGTAYEQYF.

The V and J genes are TRBV3-1 and TRBJ2-2; D possibly matches TRBD1 or TRBD2 (5 bases each). Between the trimmed V and J ends, which lost 1 base and 6 bases, there was a span of 6 bases. This CDR3 has 13 amino acids. Germline V lookup: CDR1 LGHDT, CDR2 YNNKEL (reference sequence). The CDR3 DNA sequence: TGTGCCAGCAGCCAAGGGGGGTCCGGGGAGCTGTTTTTT. Encoded protein: CASSQGGSGELFF.

This chain joins TRBV5-4 and TRBJ1-1; 8 bases line up with TRBD1. Trimming removed 3 bases from V and 6 bases from J; junction bases left unmatched: 16. This CDR3 is 17 amino acids long. In germline, CDR1 is SGHNT, CDR2 YYREEE (reference sequence). The CDR3 here is CASSSTGGQGYRAEAFF. CDR3 DNA sequence: TGTGCCAGCAGCTCCACCGGAGGACAGGGCTATCGGGCTGAAGCTTTCTTT.

This chain uses TRBV6-1 with TRBJ2-7; 8 bases match TRBD2. Germline trimming cut 5 bases from V and 3 bases from J; bases unmatched to any gene: 15. There are 17 residues in the CDR3. Germline V gene lookup returns CDR1 MNHNS and CDR2 SASEGT. CDR3 protein: CASSPLAGGIIRYEQYF. The CDR3 DNA sequence: TGTGCCAGCAGTCCCCTCGCGGGGGGCATTATTCGCTACGAGCAGTACTTC.

The V gene is TRBV20-1, the J gene TRBJ2-1, with D tentatively TRBD1 (6 bases). The CDR3 contains 13 residues. V lost 5 bases, J lost 5 bases, and 13 bases lay in between. Germline assignment: CDR1 DFQATT and CDR2 SNEGSKA (reference sequence). The CDR3 loop is CSAPDRINNEQFF. CDR3 DNA sequence: TGCAGTGCTCCCGACAGGATTAACAATGAGCAGTTCTTC.

This clonotype was detected only once. The chain joins TRBV5-1 to TRBJ1-6; TRBD1 agrees at 9 bases. CDR3 length equals 15 residues. Germline V gives CDR1 SGHRS, CDR2 YFSETQ. With 5 bases clipped from V and 7 bases from J, the junction kept 7 bases outside the gene matches. The CDR3 reads CASSLQGAENSPLHF. The CDR3 region has the DNA TGCGCCAGCAGTTTACAGGGGGCGGAAAATTCACCCCTCCACTTT.

This chain links TRBV3-1 with TRBJ2-2; 15 bases are a match to TRBD2. J gave up 7 bases and V 6 bases, and 6 bases lay outside the gene matches. This CDR3 is built from 16 residues. Germline V gene lookup returns CDR1 LGHDT and CDR2 YNNKEL (reference sequence). The CDR3 reads CASSRTSGGAIGELFF. For the CDR3, the DNA is TGTGCCAGCAGTCGGACTAGCGGGGGGGCGATCGGGGAGCTGTTTTTT.

The chain joins TRBV15 to TRBJ2-3; 11 bases are a match to TRBD1. J lost 5 bases, V lost 6 bases, and 7 bases had no gene match. CDR1 is LNHNV and CDR2 is YYDKDF in the germline V gene (reference sequence). The CDR3 extends over 15 amino acids. This chain's CDR3 is CATSPRDRGVDTQYF. DNA of the CDR3: TGTGCCACCAGTCCCCGGGACAGGGGGGTAGATACGCAGTATTTT. Drawing the rest from reference TRBV15 and TRBJ2-3, the complete variable domain is DAMVIQNPRYQVTQFGKPVTLSCSQTLNHNVMYWYQQKSSQAPKLLFHYYDKDFNNEADTPDNFQSRRPNTSFCFLDIRSPGLGDTAMYLCATSPRDRGVDTQYFGPGTRLTVL.

The V call is TRBV12-3 or TRBV12-4, the J call TRBJ2-6; 9 bases map to TRBD1. The CDR3 covers 17 residues. After removal of 8 bases from V and 2 bases from J, the junction contained 10 bases not matched to a gene. CDR3 sequence reads: CASLRWTGAAGANVLTF. In DNA form, the CDR3 reads TGTGCCAGCCTTCGATGGACAGGGGCCGCTGGGGCCAACGTCCTGACTTTC.

The chain links TRBV7-2 to TRBJ1-5; D possibly corresponds to TRBD1 (5 bases). V gave up 5 bases and J gave up 5 bases, with 13 bases separating them. The CDR3 totals 14 residues. The germline gives CDR1 SGHTA, CDR2 FQGNSA. The CDR3 sequence: CASSPRRGDQPQHF. CDR3 nucleotide sequence: TGTGCCAGCAGCCCCCGTCGGGGGGATCAGCCCCAGCATTTT.

In DNA, the CDR3 is TGCAGTGCACGACGAATTGAAAAACTGTTTTTT. Translating it yields CSARRIEKLFF. This sequence joins TRBV20-1 and TRBJ1-4; D is unclear. Germline values: CDR1 DFQATT, CDR2 SNEGSKA (reference sequence). Trimming cost V 6 bases and J 7 bases, with 9 bases left between them. The CDR3 sequence is 11 residues long.

The chain is built from TRBV7-2 and TRBJ2-5; 10 bases line up with TRBD2. The CDR3 is 15 amino acids. J lost 7 bases, V lost 5 bases, and 10 bases had no gene match. The germline CDR1 and CDR2 sequences are SGHTA and FQGNSA. CDR3 coding DNA: TGTGCCAGCAGCCAGACTAGCGGGTGGACCTCGACCCAGTACTTC. Translation: CASSQTSGWTSTQYF.

CDR3 DNA: TGTGCCAGCACCAGGGTTGGGGATACGCAGTATTTT. Translated: CASTRVGDTQYF. The chain couples TRBV11-2 to TRBJ2-3; a possible D gene is TRBD1 (5 bases). V gave up 7 bases and J gave up 6 bases, with 11 bases separating them. The CDR3 is made up of 12 amino acids. CDR1 and CDR2 (germline): SGHAT, FQNNGV.

This rearrangement joins TRBV29-1 to TRBJ2-5; TRBD1 is a possible D gene (6 bases). Germline V gene lookup returns CDR1 SQVTM and CDR2 ANQGSEA. The CDR3 is 14 residues long. The V gene lost 1 base and the J gene lost 5 bases, with 14 bases spanning the gap. CDR3 sequence: CSVEGGGSRETQYF. The CDR3 nucleotides read TGCAGCGTTGAAGGAGGGGGATCGAGGGAGACCCAGTACTTC.

The V gene is TRBV29-1, the J gene TRBJ1-2, with 8 bases lining up with TRBD1. With V trimmed by 4 bases and J by 0 bases, 10 bases remained unmatched. The CDR3 is 16 amino acids. The germline CDR1 and CDR2 sequences are SQVTM and ANQGSEA. The CDR3 DNA reads as TGCAGCGTTGTGATCACGGGGACAGGTACTAACTATGGCTACACCTTC. As protein: CSVVITGTGTNYGYTF.

This clonotype appeared a single time. The chain employs TRBV27 and TRBJ2-2, with D perhaps matching TRBD2 (7 bases). Germline CDR1 reads MNHEY; CDR2 reads SMNVEV (reference sequence). V lost 2 bases and J lost 1, with 14 bases in between. The CDR3 has 17 amino acids. The DNA for the CDR3 is TGTGCCAGCAGTTTAAGGGGGGGTTTTGGGAACACCGGGGAGCTGTTTTTT. Translating it yields CASSLRGGFGNTGELFF.

V gene TRBV6-5 combines with J gene TRBJ2-7; possibly TRBD2 for D (6 bases). V lost 5 bases, J lost 3 bases, and 17 bases lay in between. From germline, CDR1 is MNHEY and CDR2 SVGAGI. This CDR3 is built from 15 residues. The CDR3 coding sequence is TGTGCCAGCAGTCCCGGGACTGCCATCGTCTACGAGCAGTACTTC. This encodes CASSPGTAIVYEQYF.

V usage is TRBV7-2 and J usage is TRBJ2-5; D perhaps matches TRBD1 (8 bases). The CDR3 runs 14 residues. The germline gives CDR1 SGHTA, CDR2 FQGNSA. Trimming stripped 4 bases from V and 4 bases from J, with 13 bases between. Written as DNA, the CDR3 is TGTGCCAGCAGCTCGAACAGGGGGGGAGAGACCCAGTACTTC. Its protein is CASSSNRGGETQYF.

This rearrangement joins TRBV29-1 to TRBJ1-2; D unclear. V was shortened by 6 bases and J by 3 bases, with 17 bases between the two germline ends. Per germline, CDR1 SQVTM and CDR2 ANQGSEA. The length of the CDR3 is 14 residues. The DNA of the CDR3 is TGCAGCGTAAGAGGGATTAATCTACACTATGGCTACACCTTC. Residues: CSVRGINLHYGYTF.

V usage is TRBV27 and J usage is TRBJ2-7, with D possibly called TRBD1 or TRBD2 (5 bases each). This CDR3 region has 14 residues. Germline CDR1 reads MNHEY; CDR2 reads SMNVEV (reference sequence). The ends were cut back, 3 bases at V and 3 bases at J, with 12 bases in the middle. DNA of the CDR3: TGTGCCAGCAGTTTCTCCGGGGCTGGCTACGAGCAGTACTTC. This gives the protein CASSFSGAGYEQYF.

The rearrangement uses TRBV20-1 and TRBJ1-2; a possible D gene is TRBD1 (5 bases). This CDR3 is built from 14 residues. Germline-derived CDR1 and CDR2 are DFQATT and SNEGSKA (reference sequence). V was cut by 6 bases and J by 4 bases, with 18 bases left in between. The CDR3: CSAPPNGATYGYTF. The DNA of the CDR3 is TGCAGTGCACCTCCTAATGGGGCAACCTATGGCTACACCTTC.